Shown below are 6 T cell receptor beta chains from a single sample sequenced in a study of blood T cell repertoires in COVID-19. The table came from immunoSEQ multiplex PCR; TCRdb's copy has only in-frame clones and leaves some out. This table has 130,000 to 150,000 clones, approximately 85% appearing once. The sequencing input was peripheral blood. These receptors originate from a woman aged 55-70 years with COVID-19, enrolled during active disease.

This sequence joins TRBV10-3 and TRBJ1-1, with 10 bases fitting TRBD1. The CDR3 length is 13 residues. Germline CDR1 reads ENHRY; CDR2 reads SYGVKD. The ends lost 2 bases at V and 11 bases at J; junction bases unmatched: 5. CDR3 coding DNA: TGTGCCATCAGTGAGCCGAGACAGGGGGCGGCTTTCTTT. Its translation is CAISEPRQGAAFF.

V gene TRBV7-9 combines with J gene TRBJ2-5; no firm D call. V shed 4 bases and J shed 5 bases, with 5 bases lying between them. Germline V gene lookup returns CDR1 SEHNR and CDR2 FQNEAQ (reference sequence). The CDR3 extends over 11 amino acids. The DNA for the CDR3 is TGTGCCAGCAGCTCCTTGGAGACCCAGTACTTC. Its translation: CASSSLETQYF.

This chain links TRBV4-3 with TRBJ1-2; TRBD1 aligns across 11 bases. Germline V gene lookup returns CDR1 LGHNA and CDR2 YSLEER. The CDR3 is 15 residues long. V dropped 4 bases and J dropped 2; count of bases not matched to a gene: 3. CDR3: CASSPDRGPNYGYTF. The CDR3 region has the DNA TGCGCCAGCAGCCCGGACAGGGGGCCCAACTATGGCTACACCTTC.

This sequence joins TRBV5-4 and TRBJ2-7; 7 nucleotides match TRBD2. Germline loops: CDR1 SGHNT, CDR2 YYREEE (reference sequence). Trimming cost V 4 bases and J 6 bases; bases outside gene matches: 13. The CDR3 is made up of 15 amino acids. CDR3 in amino acids: CASSTWGGSSGEQYF. The DNA for the CDR3 is TGTGCCAGCAGCACCTGGGGGGGTTCTTCCGGCGAGCAGTACTTC.

The V and J genes are TRBV12-3 or TRBV12-4 and TRBJ1-4; D is undetermined. V was clipped by 3 bases and J by 3 bases, with 2 bases between them. This CDR3 has 12 residues. CDR3 bases: TGTGCCAGCAGTTTCGCTAATGAAAAACTGTTTTTT. Translated, it gives CASSFANEKLFF.

The rearrangement joins TRBV16 to TRBJ1-5; D is unresolved. Trimming removed 2 bases from V and 4 bases from J, with 12 bases in between. Germline V lookup: CDR1 KGHSY, CDR2 FQNENV. The CDR3 covers 15 residues. For the CDR3, the DNA is TGTGCCAGCAGCCAACTGACTCCCCGAAATCAGCCCCAGCATTTT. This translates into CASSQLTPRNQPQHF.